A selection of T cell receptor beta chains follows, all from one sample in a study of T-cell reconstitution after alpha-beta-depleted transplantation in children. One entry per CDR3 protein, called by TCRdb with MiXCR from the PCR reads. The data contain 350,000 to 500,000 distinct CDR3 sequences, roughly 43% of them seen just once; the ten biggest clones take up 25% to 30%. Source: PBMCs, taken before TCRalphabeta/CD19-depleted stem cell transplant. The receptor set was obtained from a girl aged 2-10 years with aplastic anemia, due to receive a stem cell transplant. Both conserved end residues are part of each CDR3. Fields, in order: CDR3 DNA, CDR3 protein, V gene, J gene, D gene, clone size. The D gene is left open where the match is weak. Not every row has a clone size; where given, it reads once, few, many or a size class.

DNA: TGTGCCAGCAGCCTTGGACTAGCGGAAGAGGTAAATGAGCAGTTCTTC; CDR3: CASSLGLAEEVNEQFF; V: TRBV4-2; J: TRBJ2-1; D: TRBD2; size: -
DNA: TGCGCCAGCAGCTTGAGTCCCTTCTACGAGCAGTACTTC; CDR3: CASSLSPFYEQYF; V: TRBV5-1; J: TRBJ2-7; D: -; size: many
DNA: TGTGCCAGCAGCTCAGCCCCTCGACAGGGCTGGGAAACTGAAGCTTTCTTT; CDR3: CASSSAPRQGWETEAFF; V: TRBV13; J: TRBJ1-1; D: TRBD1; size: -
DNA: TGCGCCAGCAGCTTGGGGGCTAGTATCAGCGTCTGGGAGACCCAGTACTTC; CDR3: CASSLGASISVWETQYF; V: TRBV5-1; J: TRBJ2-5; D: -; size: few
DNA: TGTGCCAGCAGTGACTCGTTTACTAGCGGGGTCTACAATGAGCAGTTCTTC; CDR3: CASSDSFTSGVYNEQFF; V: TRBV6-4; J: TRBJ2-1; D: TRBD2; size: -
DNA: TGCAGTGCTAGAGATCTAAAGGGTCTAACCAGCTCCTACGAGCAGTACTTC; CDR3: CSARDLKGLTSSYEQYF; V: TRBV20-1; J: TRBJ2-7; D: -; size: few
DNA: TGTGCCAGCTCACCTCGACTAGCGGGGGCCTACGAGCAGTACTTC; CDR3: CASSPRLAGAYEQYF; V: TRBV18; J: TRBJ2-7; D: TRBD2; size: many
DNA: TGTGCCAGCAGTTACGACGGGGCGGGTGGCTACACCTTC; CDR3: CASSYDGAGGYTF; V: TRBV6-5; J: TRBJ1-2; D: -; size: -
DNA: TGCAGTGCTTACTCGGGACTAGCCAAAAACATTCAGTACTTC; CDR3: CSAYSGLAKNIQYF; V: TRBV20-1; J: TRBJ2-4; D: -; size: many
DNA: TGTGCCAGCAGCCCCCCGGGACTTTTCACAGATACGCAGTATTTT; CDR3: CASSPPGLFTDTQYF; V: TRBV7-2; J: TRBJ2-3; D: -; size: many
DNA: TGCAGCGTTTACCACAGGGACGCCAAAAACATTCAGTACTTC; CDR3: CSVYHRDAKNIQYF; V: TRBV29-1; J: TRBJ2-4; D: -; size: many
DNA: TGCAGTGCTAGACGATCGCGACAGTCCTACGAGCAGTACTTC; CDR3: CSARRSRQSYEQYF; V: TRBV20-1; J: TRBJ2-7; D: -; size: many
DNA: TGCGCCAGCAGGGCTCCGGGACAGGGAACTGGTGAGCAGTACTTC; CDR3: CASRAPGQGTGEQYF; V: TRBV5-1; J: TRBJ2-7; D: TRBD1; size: once
DNA: TGTGCCAGCAGCCGAGGGACTAGCGGGGGGGCCGGGGAGCTGTTTTTT; CDR3: CASSRGTSGGAGELFF; V: TRBV13; J: TRBJ2-2; D: TRBD2; size: -
DNA: TGTGCCAGCAGTTACAAGCAGGGGCAAGCCCAAGAGACCCAGTACTTC; CDR3: CASSYKQGQAQETQYF; V: TRBV6-5; J: TRBJ2-5; D: -; size: few
DNA: TGCGCCAGCAGCAGGACAGGGGACTGGGACACTGAAGCTTTCTTT; CDR3: CASSRTGDWDTEAFF; V: TRBV5-1; J: TRBJ1-1; D: TRBD1; size: many
DNA: TGTGCCACCTCGATAAGGAGCTCCTACGAGCAGTACTTC; CDR3: CATSIRSSYEQYF; V: TRBV28; J: TRBJ2-7; D: -; size: -
DNA: TGCGCCAGCAGCCCCCGGGACCCCTACGAGCAGTACTTC; CDR3: CASSPRDPYEQYF; V: TRBV5-1; J: TRBJ2-7; D: -; size: few